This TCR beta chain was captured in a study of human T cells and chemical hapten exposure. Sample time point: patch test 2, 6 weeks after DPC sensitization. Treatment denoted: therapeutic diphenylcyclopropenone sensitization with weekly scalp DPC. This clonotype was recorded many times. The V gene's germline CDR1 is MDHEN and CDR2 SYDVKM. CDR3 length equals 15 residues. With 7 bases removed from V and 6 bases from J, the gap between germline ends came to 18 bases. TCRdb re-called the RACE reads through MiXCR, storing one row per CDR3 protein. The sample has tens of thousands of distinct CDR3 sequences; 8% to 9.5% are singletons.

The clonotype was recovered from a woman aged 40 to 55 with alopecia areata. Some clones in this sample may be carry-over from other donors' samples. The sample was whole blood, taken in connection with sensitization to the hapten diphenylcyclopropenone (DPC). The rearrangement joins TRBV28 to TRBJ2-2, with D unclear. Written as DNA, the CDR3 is TGTGCCAGCAAACCCGGTCGGACGGAATCCGGGGAGCTGTTTTTT. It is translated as CASKPGRTESGELFF.